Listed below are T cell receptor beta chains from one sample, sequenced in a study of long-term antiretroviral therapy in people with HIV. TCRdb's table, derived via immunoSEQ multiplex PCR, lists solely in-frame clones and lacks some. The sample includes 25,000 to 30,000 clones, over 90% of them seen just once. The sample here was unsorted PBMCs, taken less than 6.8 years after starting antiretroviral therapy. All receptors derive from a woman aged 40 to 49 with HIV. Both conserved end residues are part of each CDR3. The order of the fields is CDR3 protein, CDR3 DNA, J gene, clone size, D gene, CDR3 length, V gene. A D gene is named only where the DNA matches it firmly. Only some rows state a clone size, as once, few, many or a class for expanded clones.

CASSLVEGLTRTLHF TGCGCCAGCAGCTTGGTCGAGGGCCTCACCCGGACCCTCCACTTT TRBJ1-6 . . 15 TRBV5-1
CASSLFGAGGGLFNEQFF TGTGCCAGCAGCTTATTTGGGGCAGGGGGGGGGCTCTTTAATGAGCAGTTCTTC TRBJ2-1 once . 18 TRBV7-2
CASSQETGRDEKLFF TGCGCCAGCAGCCAGGAGACAGGGCGGGATGAAAAACTGTTTTTT TRBJ1-4 . TRBD1 15 TRBV4-3
CAWRTGPEQFF TGTGCCTGGAGGACAGGGCCTGAGCAGTTCTTC TRBJ2-1 . TRBD1 11 TRBV30
CASGTTRIAEAFF TGTGCCAGCGGGACGACCCGGATTGCTGAAGCTTTCTTT TRBJ1-1 . . 13 TRBV2
CAWVHWGGVITEAFF TGTGCCTGGGTTCACTGGGGGGGAGTAATCACTGAAGCTTTCTTT TRBJ1-1 once . 15 TRBV30
CASSPMDFSTGELFF TGTGCCAGCTCACCGATGGACTTTTCCACCGGGGAGCTGTTTTTT TRBJ2-2 few . 15 TRBV18
CASSLPAYTEAFF TGTGCCAGCAGCTTACCGGCTTACACTGAAGCTTTCTTT TRBJ1-1 . . 13 TRBV7-8
CASSFRGGAGETQYF TGTGCCAGCAGCTTTCGAGGGGGCGCGGGAGAGACCCAGTACTTC TRBJ2-5 once TRBD1 15 TRBV11-2
CASTPDRGQVGYTF TGCGCCAGCACCCCGGACAGGGGGCAGGTCGGCTACACCTTC TRBJ1-2 few TRBD1 14 TRBV5-1
CASSSGGDYLYNEQFF TGTGCCAGCAGCTCGGGGGGGGACTACCTCTACAATGAGCAGTTCTTC TRBJ2-1 . TRBD2 16 TRBV9
CASSKVRSGVGYEQYF TGTGCCAGCAGCAAAGTTCGTAGCGGGGTCGGCTACGAGCAGTACTTC TRBJ2-7 . . 16 TRBV21-1
CASSPRKGSYEQYF TGTGCCAGCAGCCCCAGGAAGGGGTCTTACGAGCAGTACTTC TRBJ2-7 . . 14 TRBV7-6
CASSLVAGKQETQYF TGTGCCAGCAGCTTGGTGGCAGGGAAACAAGAGACCCAGTACTTC TRBJ2-5 . . 15 TRBV5-6
CASSPGIEEKLFF TGTGCCAGCTCACCAGGGATTGAGGAAAAACTGTTTTTT TRBJ1-4 . . 13 TRBV18
CSVDRQGSNYEQYF TGCAGCGTTGATCGGCAGGGGAGTAACTACGAGCAGTACTTC TRBJ2-7 . . 14 TRBV29-1
CASSPINYNEQFF TGCGCCAGCAGCCCAATCAACTACAATGAGCAGTTCTTC TRBJ2-1 . . 13 TRBV4-1
CASRASPQVQETQYF TGTGCCAGCAGGGCAAGTCCGCAGGTCCAAGAGACCCAGTACTTC TRBJ2-5 . . 15 TRBV27
CASQSLPFGGNYGYTF TGTGCCAGCCAATCCCTCCCATTTGGGGGCAACTATGGCTACACCTTC TRBJ1-2 . . 16 TRBV2
CASSAAGNEKLFF TGTGCCAGCAGTGCGGCAGGGAATGAAAAACTGTTTTTT TRBJ1-4 . . 13 TRBV6-1
CASSLGVSQPQHF TGCGCCAGCAGCCTAGGGGTTAGTCAGCCCCAGCATTTT TRBJ1-5 . . 13 TRBV4-1
CASSPPTTGLHPTQYF TGCGCCAGCAGCCCACCTACAACCGGACTCCACCCCACGCAGTATTTT TRBJ2-3 . . 16 TRBV4-3
CASSFSGTAMGYTF TGTGCCAGCAGCTTCTCCGGGACCGCCATGGGCTACACCTTC TRBJ1-2 once . 14 TRBV5-6
CASSRALDRVEAFF TGCGCCAGCAGCCGCGCCCTTGACAGAGTTGAAGCTTTCTTT TRBJ1-1 . . 14 TRBV4-3
CATGGDHGELFF TGTGCCACGGGGGGGGACCACGGGGAGCTGTTTTTT TRBJ2-2 . TRBD2 12 TRBV5-6
CASSQGPTGVAYGYTF TGTGCCAGCAGCCAAGGACCGACAGGAGTTGCTTATGGCTACACCTTC TRBJ1-2 . . 16 TRBV4-2
CASSSGLGEQYF TGTGCTAGCAGTTCAGGACTGGGAGAGCAGTACTTC TRBJ2-7 . . 12 TRBV7-7
CASSPQGGQGEQYF TGTGCCAGCAGTCCCCAAGGGGGACAGGGAGAGCAGTACTTC TRBJ2-7 . TRBD1 14 TRBV2
CASRTGQGVAGYTF TGTGCCAGCAGGACCGGACAGGGGGTGGCTGGCTACACCTTC TRBJ1-2 . TRBD1 14 TRBV6-5
CASRPIAGGPDTGELFF TGTGCCAGCAGACCGATAGCGGGGGGGCCCGACACCGGGGAGCTGTTTTTT TRBJ2-2 . TRBD2 17 TRBV6-4
CASSLVAGTYSNQPQHF TGTGCCAGCAGCTTAGTGGCAGGAACCTATAGCAATCAGCCCCAGCATTTT TRBJ1-5 . . 17 TRBV7-2
CASSTPLGLHQPQHF TGTGCCAGTAGTACGCCCCTGGGGCTCCATCAGCCCCAGCATTTT TRBJ1-5 . . 15 TRBV19
CASSGTSGFTDTQYF TGTGCCAGTAGTGGGACTAGCGGATTCACAGATACGCAGTATTTT TRBJ2-3 . TRBD2 15 TRBV19
CAFPHGTSVIGELFF TGTGCCTTTCCCCACGGGACTAGCGTGATCGGGGAGCTGTTTTTT TRBJ2-2 . TRBD2 15 TRBV30
CASSIEDRVNYEQFF TGTGCCAGTAGTATAGAGGACAGGGTGAACTATGAGCAGTTCTTC TRBJ2-1 . TRBD1 15 TRBV19
CASSNTDTANYGYTF TGTGCCAGCAGCAACACCGACACGGCTAACTATGGCTACACCTTC TRBJ1-2 . . 15 TRBV6-5
CAWSVPGRLGNTIYF TGTGCCTGGAGTGTACCCGGCAGGCTAGGAAACACCATATATTTT TRBJ1-3 . . 15 TRBV30
CASSLHEGGVTDTQYF TGTGCCAGCAGCTTACACGAAGGCGGGGTCACAGATACGCAGTATTTT TRBJ2-3 . . 16 TRBV7-2
CASSVGEQTGNTIYF TGTGCCAGCAGCGTAGGAGAGCAAACTGGAAACACCATATATTTT TRBJ1-3 . . 15 TRBV9
CASTSDRAGYGYTF TGTGCCAGCACCTCGGACAGGGCAGGCTATGGCTACACCTTC TRBJ1-2 . TRBD1 14 TRBV6-5
CASSVTSGSTDTQYF TGTGCCAGCAGTGTTACTAGCGGCTCCACAGATACGCAGTATTTT TRBJ2-3 . TRBD2 15 TRBV25-1
CASSLVPGQTYEQYF TGCGCCAGCAGCTTGGTCCCGGGACAAACCTACGAGCAGTACTTC TRBJ2-7 . . 15 TRBV5-1
CASSQDRGRMNTEAFF TGCGCCAGCAGCCAAGATCGGGGGAGGATGAACACTGAAGCTTTCTTT TRBJ1-1 . . 16 TRBV4-1
CASSLDGRANTEAFF TGTGCCAGCAGCTTAGACGGCCGGGCGAACACTGAAGCTTTCTTT TRBJ1-1 . . 15 TRBV11-2
CASSFGQRDTEAFF TGTGCCAGCAGCTTTGGACAGAGGGACACTGAAGCTTTCTTT TRBJ1-1 . . 14 TRBV5-5
CASSMDFIQGGPGELFF TGCGCCAGCAGCATGGATTTCATACAGGGGGGACCCGGGGAGCTGTTTTTT TRBJ2-2 . TRBD1 17 TRBV5-1
CASSQGLGTEAFF TGTGCCAGCTCACAAGGATTAGGCACTGAAGCTTTCTTT TRBJ1-1 . . 13 TRBV18
CASSSRQADTQYF TGTGCCAGCAGTTCACGACAGGCAGATACGCAGTATTTT TRBJ2-3 . . 13 TRBV6-6
CASSVEGTGELFF TGTGCCAGCAGCGTAGAAGGCACCGGGGAGCTGTTTTTT TRBJ2-2 . . 13 TRBV9
CAIWGEGPHLGNEQYF TGTGCCATCTGGGGGGAGGGTCCCCACTTAGGAAACGAGCAGTACTTC TRBJ2-7 . TRBD2 16 TRBV6-4
CASSPPHTSDRGLSHYGYTF TGTGCCAGCAGCCCTCCACATACCTCGGACAGGGGGCTCAGTCACTATGGCTACACCTTC TRBJ1-2 . TRBD1 20 TRBV2
CSVGGGYGYTF TGCAGCGTTGGGGGGGGCTATGGCTACACCTTC TRBJ1-2 few . 11 TRBV29-1
CASSQDKGSPLHF TGTGCCAGCAGCCAAGATAAGGGGTCACCCCTCCACTTT TRBJ1-6 . . 13 TRBV4-2
CASSSAEEQYF TGTGCCAGCAGCTCCGCGGAAGAGCAGTACTTC TRBJ2-7 . . 11 TRBV7-9
CASSLGSGTGGYEQYF TGTGCCAGCAGCTTAGGATCCGGGACAGGGGGCTACGAGCAGTACTTC TRBJ2-7 . TRBD1 16 TRBV7-2